Listed below are T cell receptor beta chains from one sample, sequenced in a study of shared clonotypes between healthy human individuals. TCRdb's copy holds only in-frame clones and misses some; the assay was immunoSEQ multiplex PCR. The sample holds approximately 500,000 clones, about 80% seen once. Material: PBMCs. The receptors here all came from a woman aged 40 to 50 in good health. Some clones in this sample may be carry-over from other donors' samples. The CDR3 runs from the conserved cysteine through the conserved F or W. D genes are given only for firm matches. Only part of the rows carry a size: once, few, many, or a class if the clone is expanded.

V gene	clone size	D gene	J gene	CDR3 DNA	CDR3 protein
TRBV19	.	.	TRBJ1-5	TGTGCCAGTAGCACCCCCTACAGGCTCAAACAGCCCCAGCATTTT	CASSTPYRLKQPQHF
TRBV19	.	.	TRBJ2-4	TGTGCCAGTCTGGGCAGGGTTGGGGACATTCAGTACTTC	CASLGRVGDIQYF
TRBV18	.	TRBD1	TRBJ2-5	TGTGCCAGCTCACCAGGGACAGGGGGCTCAGAGACCCAGTACTTC	CASSPGTGGSETQYF
TRBV30	once	.	TRBJ1-3	TGTGCCTGGAGCGTCGTGTGGGGGGAAGGTGTCGGATCTGGAAACACCATATATTTT	CAWSVVWGEGVGSGNTIYF
TRBV29-1	.	TRBD1	TRBJ1-1	TGCAGCGTCCGGACAGGGGACACTGAAGCTTTCTTT	CSVRTGDTEAFF
TRBV29-1	.	TRBD1	TRBJ2-5	TGCAGCACGGACAGGGGGCAGGGTGAGACCCAGTACTTC	CSTDRGQGETQYF
TRBV27	.	TRBD1	TRBJ2-7	TGTGCCAGCAGTTTAGCACAGGGGGCCGCCTACGAGCAGTACTTC	CASSLAQGAAYEQYF
TRBV4-2	.	.	TRBJ1-1	TGTGCCAGCAGCCGGGACATGAACACTGAAGCTTTCTTT	CASSRDMNTEAFF
TRBV15	many	.	TRBJ2-5	TGTGCCACCAGCAGAGATAAGAGCTCCTATACGTACCAAGAGACCCAGTACTTC	CATSRDKSSYTYQETQYF
TRBV10-1	.	.	TRBJ2-1	TGCGCCAGCAGTGGGGCAGCGGACAATGAGCAGTTCTTC	CASSGAADNEQFF
TRBV7-2	.	.	TRBJ2-7	TGTGCCAGCAGCACGGCGGGCCAGGCAAGAAAAGACTTC	CASSTAGQARKDF
TRBV19	.	.	TRBJ2-1	TGTGCCAGTAGTATTAGTCTATTCCCCAATGAGCAGTTCTTC	CASSISLFPNEQFF
TRBV28	.	.	TRBJ2-7	TGTGCCAGCAGTTTAAGCGGGTTTGGCGAGCAGTACTTC	CASSLSGFGEQYF
TRBV7-2	.	TRBD1	TRBJ1-2	TGTGCCAGCAGCTTAGAAGGGCCAGGGGGCTATGGCTACACCTTC	CASSLEGPGGYGYTF
TRBV7-2	.	.	TRBJ2-7	TGTGCCAGCAGCCAACGTGGCGGATCCTACGAGCAGTACTTC	CASSQRGGSYEQYF
TRBV28	.	TRBD1	TRBJ1-4	TGTGCCAGCACCGGACAGGCGGGCGGGAGGAAACTGTTTTTT	CASTGQAGGRKLFF
TRBV4-2	few	.	TRBJ2-1	TGTGCCAGCAGCCAAGACCGACTAGTCAATGAGCAGTTCTTC	CASSQDRLVNEQFF
TRBV11-2	.	.	TRBJ2-7	TGTGCCAGCAGCTTATCCCTTAGCTCCTACGAGCAGTACTTC	CASSLSLSSYEQYF
TRBV29-1	.	TRBD1	TRBJ2-1	TGCAGCGTCAGGACAGGGGTTGGGAACTCCTACAATGAGCAGTTCTTC	CSVRTGVGNSYNEQFF
TRBV30	.	.	TRBJ1-4	TGTGCCTGGAGTCGCCAGGGCAGTGGGAAACTGTTTTTT	CAWSRQGSGKLFF
TRBV11-3	.	.	TRBJ2-5	TGTGCCAGCAGCTTGTCGTTCCGGGACGGAAAAGAGACCCAGTACTTC	CASSLSFRDGKETQYF
TRBV28	.	TRBD1	TRBJ2-3	TGTGCCAGCAGTTCGGGACAGCCCAGCACAGATACGCAGTATTTT	CASSSGQPSTDTQYF
TRBV30	many	.	TRBJ1-5	TGTGCCTGGAGTAGGCGGGACAATGGCTGGTGGGAGCCCCAGCATTTT	CAWSRRDNGWWEPQHF
TRBV20-1	few	.	TRBJ2-3	TGCAGTGCCGTCACAGATACGCAGTATTTT	CSAVTDTQYF
TRBV7-2	.	TRBD1	TRBJ2-7	TGTGCCAGCAGCGTACCGAGACCGGGACAGGGGAACTACGAGCAGTACTTC	CASSVPRPGQGNYEQYF
TRBV20-1	once	.	TRBJ2-5	TGCAGTGCTAGTGGACAAGAGACCCAGTACTTC	CSASGQETQYF
TRBV7-9	.	.	TRBJ1-5	TGTGCCAGCGCCGGACGGGGCAATCAGCCCCAGCATTTT	CASAGRGNQPQHF
TRBV6-5	many	.	TRBJ2-7	TGTGCCAGTGCACAGAGCTCCTACGAGCAGTACTTC	CASAQSSYEQYF
TRBV28	few	.	TRBJ1-2	TGTGCCAGCAGTTTACGACTGAATGGCTACACCTTC	CASSLRLNGYTF
TRBV9	once	.	TRBJ2-1	TGTGCCAGCAGCGTAGGGGGGGGCACTGAGCAGTTCTTC	CASSVGGGTEQFF
TRBV5-1	.	.	TRBJ2-5	TGCGCCAGCAGCTTTGGTAGCCCACTGGGGGTTAAAGAGACCCAGTACTTC	CASSFGSPLGVKETQYF
TRBV30	.	.	TRBJ1-1	TGTGCCTGGAAATCCCCCATTATCCGGGGACGCACTGAAGCTTTCTTT	CAWKSPIIRGRTEAFF
TRBV6-5	.	.	TRBJ2-2	TGTGCCAGCAGTATCCGTCCGGGAAACACCGGGGAGCTGTTTTTT	CASSIRPGNTGELFF
TRBV7-2	once	.	TRBJ2-3	TGTGCCAGCAGCTTAGCTGGAGGAGGAGATAGTGAGACGCAGTATTTT	CASSLAGGGDSETQYF
TRBV5-1	.	TRBD1	TRBJ2-6	TGCGCCAGCAGCCACCAGTCCGGGACAGCCCTCTCTGGGGCCAACGTCCTGACTTTC	CASSHQSGTALSGANVLTF
TRBV28	.	TRBD2	TRBJ2-1	TGTGCCAGCAACGAGGGAGGGCCGAACAATGAGCAGTTCTTC	CASNEGGPNNEQFF
TRBV30	.	TRBD2	TRBJ2-3	TGTGCCTGGAGTGCCACTAGCGGGAATAAGGCAGATACGCAGTATTTT	CAWSATSGNKADTQYF
TRBV18	.	.	TRBJ1-4	TGTGCCAGCTCACCACGAGGAGATGAAAAACTGTTTTTT	CASSPRGDEKLFF
TRBV4-3	.	.	TRBJ1-4	TGCGCCAGCAGCCAAGATTTTCGGGAGGAGGGGGAAAAACTGTTTTTT	CASSQDFREEGEKLFF
TRBV21-1	.	.	TRBJ2-4	TGTGCCAGCAGCAATAAGGCGAGACTAGCCAAAAACATTCAGTACTTC	CASSNKARLAKNIQYF
TRBV4-1	.	TRBD2	TRBJ2-1	TGCGCCAGCAGCCAAGATAAGGTCGGGAGGGAGGTCAATGAGCAGTTCTTC	CASSQDKVGREVNEQFF
TRBV18	.	.	TRBJ1-2	TGTGCCAGCTCACCGACAGCCTTTTATGGCTACACCTTC	CASSPTAFYGYTF
TRBV6-5	.	.	TRBJ1-1	TGTGCCAGCAGTAACCAACCGACACATAACACTGAAGCTTTCTTT	CASSNQPTHNTEAFF
TRBV28	.	TRBD1	TRBJ2-4	TGTGCCAGCAGTTACGTCGGGACAGGGGGCCTGAACATTCAGTACTTC	CASSYVGTGGLNIQYF
TRBV5-1	few	.	TRBJ1-1	TGCGCCAGCAGCTTGGGCGTAGGGGCAATGAACACTGAAGCTTTCTTT	CASSLGVGAMNTEAFF
TRBV27	.	.	TRBJ2-7	TGTGCCAGCAGTTTACGCAGGGAACGCGAGCAGTACTTC	CASSLRREREQYF
TRBV4-1	.	.	TRBJ1-5	TGCGCCAGCAGCCAAGGATCCGACAGGAATCAGCCCCAGCATTTT	CASSQGSDRNQPQHF
TRBV7-3	.	.	TRBJ2-6	TGTGCCAGCAGCTTCTCGGGGCCGGCGGACATCGGGGCCAACGTCCTGACTTTC	CASSFSGPADIGANVLTF
TRBV2	.	.	TRBJ2-3	TGTGCCAAAATCTCCACAGATACGCAGTATTTT	CAKISTDTQYF
TRBV9	.	.	TRBJ2-3	TGTGCCAGCAGCGTAGCTGGGAGAAACACAGATACGCAGTATTTT	CASSVAGRNTDTQYF
TRBV18	.	.	TRBJ2-1	TGTGCCAGCTCACCTGTTAGCGACAATGAGCAGTTCTTC	CASSPVSDNEQFF
TRBV9	.	TRBD1	TRBJ1-2	TGTGCCAGCAGCCTCCGGGACAGGGGGCATGGCTACACCTTC	CASSLRDRGHGYTF
TRBV28	few	TRBD1	TRBJ1-3	TGTGCCAGCAGTCCCCCGGACAGGGTACGAAACACCATATATTTT	CASSPPDRVRNTIYF
TRBV27	.	TRBD1	TRBJ2-3	TGTGCCAGCAGCTCGGGACAGGGGAGAGATACGCAGTATTTT	CASSSGQGRDTQYF
TRBV2	few	TRBD1	TRBJ1-5	TGTGCCAGCAGTGAAGGACAGGGGGCTGGTCAGCCCCAGCATTTT	CASSEGQGAGQPQHF
TRBV2	.	TRBD2	TRBJ2-1	TGTGCCACCAAGGGACTAGCGGGAGGGCCTTATGAGCAGTTCTTC	CATKGLAGGPYEQFF
TRBV7-9	few	TRBD2	TRBJ2-7	TGTGCCAGCAGCGCTCTAGCGGGAGGCCGCTACGAGCAGTACTTC	CASSALAGGRYEQYF
TRBV5-4	.	.	TRBJ1-2	TGTGCCAGCAGCCTGGGCGTCAACTATGGCTACACCTTC	CASSLGVNYGYTF
TRBV5-1	.	.	TRBJ2-3	TGCGCCAGCAGCACTCAAGGGCAAGATACGCAGTATTTT	CASSTQGQDTQYF